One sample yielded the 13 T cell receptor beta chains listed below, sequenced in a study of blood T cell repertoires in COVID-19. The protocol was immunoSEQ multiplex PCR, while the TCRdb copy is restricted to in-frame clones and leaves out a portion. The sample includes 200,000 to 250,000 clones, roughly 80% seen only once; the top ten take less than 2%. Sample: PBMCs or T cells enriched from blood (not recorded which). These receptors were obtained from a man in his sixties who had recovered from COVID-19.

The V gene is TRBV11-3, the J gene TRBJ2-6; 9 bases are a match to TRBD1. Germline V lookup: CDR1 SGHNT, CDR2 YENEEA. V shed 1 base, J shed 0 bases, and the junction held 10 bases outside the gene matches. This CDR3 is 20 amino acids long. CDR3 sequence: CASSLGAGTGRRSGANVLTF. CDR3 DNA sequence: TGTGCCAGCAGCTTAGGAGCCGGGACAGGGCGGCGCTCTGGGGCCAACGTCCTGACTTTC.

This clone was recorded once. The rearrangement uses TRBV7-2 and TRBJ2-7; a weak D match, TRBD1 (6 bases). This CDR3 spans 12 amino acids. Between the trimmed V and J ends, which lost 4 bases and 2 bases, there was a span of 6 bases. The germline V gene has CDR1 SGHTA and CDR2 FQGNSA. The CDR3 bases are TGTGCCAGCAGCTACAGGGCCTACGAGCAGTACTTC. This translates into CASSYRAYEQYF.

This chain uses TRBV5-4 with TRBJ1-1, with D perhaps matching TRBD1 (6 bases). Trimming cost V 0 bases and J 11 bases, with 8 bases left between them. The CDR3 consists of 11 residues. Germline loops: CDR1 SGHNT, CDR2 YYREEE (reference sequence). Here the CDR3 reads CASSLDREAFF. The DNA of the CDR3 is TGTGCCAGCAGCTTGGACAGGGAGGCTTTCTTT.

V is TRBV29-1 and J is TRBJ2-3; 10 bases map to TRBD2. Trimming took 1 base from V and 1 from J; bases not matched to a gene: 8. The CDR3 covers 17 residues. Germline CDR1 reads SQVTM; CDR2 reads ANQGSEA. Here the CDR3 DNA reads TGCAGCGTTGAAGGGCAGCCAAGCGGGGGGGGCACAGATACGCAGTATTTT. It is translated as CSVEGQPSGGGTDTQYF.

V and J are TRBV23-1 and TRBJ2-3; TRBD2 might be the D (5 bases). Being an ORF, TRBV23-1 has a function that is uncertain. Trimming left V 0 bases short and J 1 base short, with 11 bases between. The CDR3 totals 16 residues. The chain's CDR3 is CASSQSRTYCTDTQYF. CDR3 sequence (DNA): TGCGCCAGCAGTCAATCCAGGACTTATTGCACAGATACGCAGTATTTT.

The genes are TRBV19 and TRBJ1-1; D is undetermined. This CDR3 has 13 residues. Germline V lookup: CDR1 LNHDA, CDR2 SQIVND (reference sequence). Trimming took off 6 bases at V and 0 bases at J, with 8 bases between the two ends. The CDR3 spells CASSFQVNTEAFF. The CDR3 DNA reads TGTGCCAGTAGCTTTCAGGTGAACACTGAAGCTTTCTTT.

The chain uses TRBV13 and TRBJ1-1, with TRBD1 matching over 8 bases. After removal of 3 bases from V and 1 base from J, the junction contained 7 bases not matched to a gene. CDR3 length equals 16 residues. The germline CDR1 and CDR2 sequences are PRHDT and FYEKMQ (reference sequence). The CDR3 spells CASSFQGAGENTEAFF. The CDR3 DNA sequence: TGTGCCAGCAGCTTCCAGGGGGCGGGGGAGAACACTGAAGCTTTCTTT.

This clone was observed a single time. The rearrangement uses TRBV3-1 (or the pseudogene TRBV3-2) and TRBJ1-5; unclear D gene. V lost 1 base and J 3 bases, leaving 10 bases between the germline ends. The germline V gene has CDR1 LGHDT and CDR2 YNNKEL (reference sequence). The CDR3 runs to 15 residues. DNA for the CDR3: TGTGCCAGCAGCCAAGTAGGAGAGATCAATCAGCCCCAGCATTTT. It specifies CASSQVGEINQPQHF.

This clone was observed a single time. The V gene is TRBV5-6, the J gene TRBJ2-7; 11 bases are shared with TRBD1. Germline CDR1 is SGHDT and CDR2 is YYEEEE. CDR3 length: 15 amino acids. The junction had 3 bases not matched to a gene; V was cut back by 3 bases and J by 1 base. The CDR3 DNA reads TGTGCCAGCAGCTACGGGACAGGGGGGTCCTACGAGCAGTACTTC. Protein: CASSYGTGGSYEQYF.

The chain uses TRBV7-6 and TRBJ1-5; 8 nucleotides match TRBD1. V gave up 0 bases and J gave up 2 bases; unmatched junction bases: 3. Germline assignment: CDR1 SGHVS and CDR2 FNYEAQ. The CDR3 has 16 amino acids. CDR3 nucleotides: TGTGCCAGCAGCTTAGCCTCAGGGGGCGGCAATCAGCCCCAGCATTTT. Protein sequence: CASSLASGGGNQPQHF.

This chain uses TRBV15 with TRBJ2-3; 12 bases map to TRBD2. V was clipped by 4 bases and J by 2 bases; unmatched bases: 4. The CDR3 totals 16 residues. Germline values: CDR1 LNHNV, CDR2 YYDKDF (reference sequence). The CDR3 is CATSTRLAGDTDTQYF. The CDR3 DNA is TGTGCCACCAGCACCAGACTAGCGGGGGACACAGATACGCAGTATTTT.

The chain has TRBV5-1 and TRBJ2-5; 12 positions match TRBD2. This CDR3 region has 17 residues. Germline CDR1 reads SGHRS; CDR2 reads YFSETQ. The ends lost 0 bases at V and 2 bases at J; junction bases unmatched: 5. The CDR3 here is CASSLVLAGGKQETQYF. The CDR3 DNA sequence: TGCGCCAGCAGCTTGGTACTAGCGGGGGGAAAACAAGAGACCCAGTACTTC.

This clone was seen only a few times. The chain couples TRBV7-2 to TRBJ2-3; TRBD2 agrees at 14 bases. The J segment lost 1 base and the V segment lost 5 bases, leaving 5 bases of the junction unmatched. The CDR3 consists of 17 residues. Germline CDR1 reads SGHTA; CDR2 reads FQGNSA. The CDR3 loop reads CASSPVGLAGGTDTQYF. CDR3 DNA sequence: TGTGCCAGCAGCCCCGTGGGACTAGCGGGGGGCACAGATACGCAGTATTTT. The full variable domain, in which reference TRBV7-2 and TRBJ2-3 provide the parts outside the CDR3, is GAGVSQSPSNKVTEKGKDVELRCDPISGHTALYWYRQSLGQGLEFLIYFQGNSAPDKSGLPSDRFSAERTGGSVSTLTIQRTQQEDSAVYLCASSPVGLAGGTDTQYFGPGTRLTVL.